The sequence of this TCR beta chain was determined in a study of blood T cell repertoires in COVID-19. Study-wide background: The study drew acute and convalescent COVID-19 samples from the United States, Italy and Spain. From T cells, B-cell-depleted T cells, or PBMCs came the material, which was cDNA or gDNA.

Here immunoSEQ multiplex PCR was the method, and the copy in TCRdb shows in-frame clones only, minus some. This sample has 150,000 or so clones, with around 79% found just once. CDR3 length: 14 residues. The V segment lost 4 bases and the J segment 4 bases; nucleotides outside the gene matches: 5. In germline, CDR1 is SGHNT, CDR2 YYREEE (reference sequence). The chain uses TRBV5-4 and TRBJ1-5, with TRBD1 identical over 7 bases. The origin of this receptor is a woman in her 70s with COVID-19, enrolled during active disease. The sequencing sample was made of peripheral blood. The CDR3 loop is CASSIRGVNQPQHF. The CDR3 DNA sequence: TGTGCCAGCAGCATCAGGGGGGTGAATCAGCCCCAGCATTTT.